This T cell receptor beta chain was captured by sequencing in a study of PD-L1 blockade in urothelial cancer. The overall study: Patients' histories included 0 to 3 prior chemotherapy regimens. Blood samples contained a median 141,255 T cells. The researchers analyzed blood 3 weeks (second dose) and 6 weeks after treatment start.

Time point reported: pretreatment peripheral blood. The V end was cut by 5 bases, the J end by 5 bases, with 20 bases between. The CDR3 consists of 16 residues. Germline-derived CDR1 and CDR2 are LGHNT and FRNRAP. About this clone itself: Antigen specificity is unknown.

Libraries were prepared by immunoSEQ multiplex PCR; TCRdb keeps only in-frame clonotypes and omits some of them. Altogether about 81,000 clones are present, more than 80% being singletons, with the ten largest covering about 0.89%. Study-wide findings and caveats: Prediction of better survival came from below-median pretreatment blood TCR clonality.

The sequencing here drew on PBMCs, taken around atezolizumab (anti-PD-L1) treatment. This chain connects TRBV12-5 to TRBJ2-3; D is perhaps TRBD2 (6 bases). This sequence was found in a woman of 80 years or more with urothelial cancer. CDR3 amino acids: CASGPLTGRGKDTQYF. In DNA form, the CDR3 reads TGTGCTAGTGGTCCCCTGACCGGACGGGGGAAAGATACGCAGTATTTT. Complete variable domain (other parts from reference TRBV12-5 and TRBJ2-3): DARVTQTPRHKVTEMGQEVTMRCQPILGHNTVFWYRQTMMQGLELLAYFRNRAPLDDSGMPKDRFSAEMPDATLATLKIQPSEPRDSAVYFCASGPLTGRGKDTQYFGPGTRLTVL.